A selection of T cell receptor beta chains follows, all from one sample in a study of OX40 agonist ivuxolimab in advanced cancers. Produced via immunoSEQ multiplex PCR; TCRdb's table is partial and in-frame only. The repertoire holds about 77,000 clones, with about four fifths as singletons. This specimen was CD4+ or CD8+ T cells sorted from blood, taken in a trial of the OX40 agonist ivuxolimab. All receptors derive from an adult with an advanced solid tumor such as melanoma, head and neck, liver or kidney cancer. Both conserved end residues are part of each CDR3. D genes are given only for firm matches. Expanded clones get a size class; other rows say once, few or many, or leave the size out.

clone_size	d_call	j_call	v_call	cdr3_nt	cdr3_aa
NA	NA	TRBJ2-3	TRBV5-6	TGTGCCAGCAGCCTGGGCCCAACAGGGAGAGGGACAGATACGCAGTATTTT	CASSLGPTGRGTDTQYF
once	NA	TRBJ1-5	TRBV1	TGCACCAGCAGCCAACAGGATAGCAATCAGCCCCAGCATTTT	CTSSQQDSNQPQHF
NA	NA	TRBJ1-5	TRBV28	TGTGCCAGCAGCTTCTCCAGCAATCAGCCCCAGCATTTT	CASSFSSNQPQHF
NA	TRBD1	TRBJ1-2	TRBV19	TGTGCCAGTAGTTGGGCGCAGGGGGTTGGTGGCTACACCTTC	CASSWAQGVGGYTF
NA	NA	TRBJ2-3	TRBV5-6	TGTGCCAGCAGCTCAAGTGGGGAGGTAAAAGATACGCAGTATTTT	CASSSSGEVKDTQYF
once	NA	TRBJ2-5	TRBV5-1	TGCGCCAGCAGCCCAGTGACACCGGACCAAGAGACCCAGTACTTC	CASSPVTPDQETQYF
NA	TRBD1	TRBJ1-2	TRBV5-6	TGTGCCAGCAGGGGCGGACAGGCCAACTATGGCTACACCTTC	CASRGGQANYGYTF
few	TRBD1	TRBJ2-3	TRBV11-3	TGTGCCAGCAGCTTAGGCGACAGGGTCGGAGATACGCAGTATTTT	CASSLGDRVGDTQYF
NA	NA	TRBJ1-5	TRBV2	TGTGCCAGCAGATCGGACGGGTATCAGCCCCAGCATTTT	CASRSDGYQPQHF
few	NA	TRBJ1-1	TRBV5-6	TGTGCCAGCAGCTTGAGACAGGCGGGGAACACTGAAGCTTTCTTT	CASSLRQAGNTEAFF
NA	NA	TRBJ2-2	TRBV7-8	TGTGCCAGCAGCTTCGGAAAGCTCACCGGGGAGCTGTTTTTT	CASSFGKLTGELFF
NA	TRBD2	TRBJ2-3	TRBV5-1	TGCGCCAGCAGCTCACTAGCGGGGACTGCAGATACGCAGTATTTT	CASSSLAGTADTQYF
NA	TRBD2	TRBJ2-2	TRBV10-1	TGCGCCAGCAGTCCCGGGACTAGCGATGCCGGGGAGCTGTTTTTT	CASSPGTSDAGELFF
NA	NA	TRBJ1-1	TRBV27	TGTGCCAGCAGTTATAGTGTGAACACTGAAGCTTTCTTT	CASSYSVNTEAFF
NA	NA	TRBJ2-1	TRBV11-3	TGTGCCAGCAGCTTAGGCAGGGGTATAGGCTCCTACAATGAGCAGTTCTTC	CASSLGRGIGSYNEQFF
NA	TRBD1	TRBJ1-2	TRBV11-3	TGTGCCAGCAGCTCCGGGACAGGGCTCTATGGCTACACCTTC	CASSSGTGLYGYTF
NA	NA	TRBJ1-2	TRBV19	TGTGCCAGTAGTATAGATTCAGCCACCTCTAACTATGGCTACACCTTC	CASSIDSATSNYGYTF
few	NA	TRBJ2-7	TRBV2	TGTGCCAGCAGCCTCGAACTTCACGAGCAGTACTTC	CASSLELHEQYF
NA	NA	TRBJ2-6	TRBV7-6	TGTGCCAGCAGCCCTTGGACAGTCGGCTCTGGGGCCAACGTCCTGACTTTC	CASSPWTVGSGANVLTF